This passage covers 11 T cell receptor beta chains from one sample sequenced in a study of T cell changes during pregnancy in multiple sclerosis. Libraries were prepared by immunoSEQ multiplex PCR; TCRdb keeps only in-frame clonotypes and omits some of them. This sample has around 33,000 clones, with nearly 90% found just once. Source: CD4+ T cells from peripheral blood mononuclear cells, taken in the third trimester of pregnancy. The receptors shown here come from a female donor in good health, enrolled as a control in a pregnancy study.

This clone was seen only a few times. V is TRBV9 and J is TRBJ1-1; possible D gene TRBD1, 5 bases. Germline V gene sequence: CDR1 SGDLS, CDR2 YYNGEE. The CDR3 has 14 amino acids. V was trimmed by 0 bases and J by 5 bases, leaving 11 bases between them. The CDR3 here is CASSVAPGVTEAFF. CDR3 nucleotides: TGTGCCAGCAGCGTAGCTCCGGGGGTGACTGAAGCTTTCTTT. The full variable domain, completed using reference TRBV9 and TRBJ1-1, is DSGVTQTPKHLITATGQRVTLRCSPRSGDLSVYWYQQSLDQGLQFLIQYYNGEERAKGNILERFSAQQFPDLHSELNLSSLELGDSALYFCASSVAPGVTEAFFGQGTRLTVV.

The CDR3 region has the DNA TGCAGCGTTGAGCCCGGGACAGGGACTAACTATGGCTACACCTTC. It encodes CSVEPGTGTNYGYTF. V usage is TRBV29-1 and J usage is TRBJ1-2; 9 nucleotides align to TRBD1. The CDR3 extends over 15 amino acids. Germline V gene data show CDR1 as SQVTM and CDR2 as ANQGSEA. V dropped 3 bases and J dropped 0; count of bases not matched to a gene: 5.

V is TRBV7-2 and J is TRBJ1-3, with 7 bases aligning to TRBD1. Losses at the gene ends were 5 bases for V and 0 bases for J; bases not matched to a gene: 4. This CDR3 has 15 amino acids. The V gene's germline CDR1 is SGHTA and CDR2 FQGNSA. The CDR3 loop is CASSLDRASGNTIYF. The CDR3 DNA sequence: TGTGCCAGCAGCCTCGACAGGGCCTCTGGAAACACCATATATTTT.

The gene calls are TRBV27 and TRBJ2-5, with TRBD2 matching over 7 bases. Trimming removed 5 bases from V and 4 bases from J; junction bases left unmatched: 1. This CDR3 has 12 amino acids. Germline CDR1 reads MNHEY; CDR2 reads SMNVEV (reference sequence). The CDR3 DNA sequence: TGTGCCAGCAGTGGGAGGGGAGAGACCCAGTACTTC. This sequence encodes CASSGRGETQYF.

V and J are TRBV7-2 and TRBJ2-1, with TRBD1 as a possible D gene (5 bases). V dropped 1 base and J dropped 7 bases, with 11 bases sitting between them. The CDR3 sequence is 14 residues long. Germline loops: CDR1 SGHTA, CDR2 FQGNSA. The CDR3 loop is CASSLVQGGNEQFF. CDR3 nucleotides: TGTGCCAGCAGCTTAGTTCAGGGTGGTAATGAGCAGTTCTTC.

This chain uses TRBV6-5 with TRBJ1-2; 10 bases fit TRBD1. Germline lookup yields CDR1 MNHEY and CDR2 SVGAGI. Unmatched junction bases numbered 9, after V lost 6 bases and J lost 8 bases. The CDR3 loop spans 14 amino acids. The CDR3 loop is CASRDWDRGSGYTF. The CDR3 region has the DNA TGTGCCAGCAGGGACTGGGACAGGGGCTCAGGCTACACCTTC.

The rearrangement links TRBV4-2 to TRBJ2-3; the D gene is possibly TRBD1 (5 bases). The V gene's germline CDR1 is LGHNA and CDR2 YNFKEQ. Trimming removed 4 bases from V and 4 bases from J, with 21 bases in between. This CDR3 region has 17 residues. CDR3 sequence: CASSPTIQGSGPDTQYF. CDR3 DNA sequence: TGTGCCAGCAGCCCCACAATCCAGGGCTCAGGGCCAGATACGCAGTATTTT.

The V and J genes are TRBV19 and TRBJ1-6; D perhaps matches TRBD1 (6 bases). CDR1 and CDR2 from the germline V gene are LNHDA and SQIVND (reference sequence). The CDR3 runs 13 residues. V lost 5 bases, J lost 10 bases, and 12 bases lay in between. CDR3 sequence reads: CASSPDRGSPLHF. The CDR3 DNA is TGTGCCAGTAGTCCGGACAGAGGATCACCCCTCCACTTT.

Here the CDR3 DNA reads TGTGCCAGCAGACGACAGGGATTCCAAGAGACCCAGTACTTC. This sequence encodes CASRRQGFQETQYF. The chain is built from TRBV6-5 and TRBJ2-5; 7 bases align to TRBD1. Looked up from germline, CDR1 is MNHEY and CDR2 is SVGAGI. Trimming took 6 bases from V and 1 from J; bases not matched to a gene: 5. The CDR3 covers 14 residues.

The chain recombines TRBV5-1 with TRBJ2-1, with a weak D call TRBD1 (6 bases). The length of the CDR3 is 14 residues. Trimming shortened V by 4 bases and J by 3 bases, and 11 bases separated the two germline ends. Germline CDR1 is SGHRS and CDR2 is YFSETQ. The CDR3 sequence is CASSDGQLYNEQFF. In DNA form, the CDR3 reads TGCGCCAGCAGCGACGGACAGCTCTACAATGAGCAGTTCTTC.

Only one count was recorded for this clone. Here the CDR3 DNA reads TGCGCCAGCAGCCAAGATCAGAACTCTGGGGCCAACGTCCTGACTTTC. Amino acids: CASSQDQNSGANVLTF. This sequence joins TRBV4-3 and TRBJ2-6; D is unclear. Trimming took off 0 bases at V and 0 bases at J, with 6 bases between the two ends. Germline CDR1 and CDR2: LGHNA and YSLEER. The CDR3 totals 16 residues.